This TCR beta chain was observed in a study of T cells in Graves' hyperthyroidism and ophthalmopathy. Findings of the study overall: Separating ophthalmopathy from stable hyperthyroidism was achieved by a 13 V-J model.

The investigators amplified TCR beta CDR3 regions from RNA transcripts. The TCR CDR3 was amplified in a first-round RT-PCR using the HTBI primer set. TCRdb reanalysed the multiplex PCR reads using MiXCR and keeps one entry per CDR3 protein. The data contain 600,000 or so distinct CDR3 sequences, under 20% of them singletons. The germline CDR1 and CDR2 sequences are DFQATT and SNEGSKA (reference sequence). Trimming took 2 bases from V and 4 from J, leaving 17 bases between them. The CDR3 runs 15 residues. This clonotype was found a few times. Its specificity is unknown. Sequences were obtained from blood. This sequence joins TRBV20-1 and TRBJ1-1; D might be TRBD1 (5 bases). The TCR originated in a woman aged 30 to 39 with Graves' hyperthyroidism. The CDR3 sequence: CSARLRQGWGTEAFF. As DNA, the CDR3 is TGCAGTGCTAGATTACGGCAGGGCTGGGGCACTGAAGCTTTCTTT.